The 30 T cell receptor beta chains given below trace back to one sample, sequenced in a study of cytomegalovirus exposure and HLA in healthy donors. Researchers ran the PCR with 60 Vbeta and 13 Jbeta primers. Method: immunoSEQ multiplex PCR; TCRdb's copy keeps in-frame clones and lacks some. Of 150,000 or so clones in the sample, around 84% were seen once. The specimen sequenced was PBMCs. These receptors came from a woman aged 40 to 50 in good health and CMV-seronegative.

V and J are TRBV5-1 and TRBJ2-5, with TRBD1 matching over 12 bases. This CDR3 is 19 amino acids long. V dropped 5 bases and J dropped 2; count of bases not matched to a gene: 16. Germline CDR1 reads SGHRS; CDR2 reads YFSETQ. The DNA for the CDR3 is TGCGCCAGCAGATCCGGGACAGGGGGCTTCCTGGCCATACAAGAGACCCAGTACTTC. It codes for CASRSGTGGFLAIQETQYF.

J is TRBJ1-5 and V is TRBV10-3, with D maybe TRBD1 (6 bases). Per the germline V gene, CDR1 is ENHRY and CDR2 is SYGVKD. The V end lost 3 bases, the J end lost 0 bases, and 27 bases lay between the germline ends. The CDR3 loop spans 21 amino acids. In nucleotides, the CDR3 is TGTGCCATCAGTGACGCCCAGGAGGACAGTGTTGGGAATCTTAGCAATCAGCCCCAGCATTTT. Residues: CAISDAQEDSVGNLSNQPQHF.

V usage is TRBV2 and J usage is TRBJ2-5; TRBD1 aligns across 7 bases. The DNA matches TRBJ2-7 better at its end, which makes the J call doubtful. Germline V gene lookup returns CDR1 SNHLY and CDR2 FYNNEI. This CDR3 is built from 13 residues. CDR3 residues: CASRRDRQYEQYF. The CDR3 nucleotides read TGTGCCAGCAGGAGGGACAGACAATACGAGCAGTACTTC.

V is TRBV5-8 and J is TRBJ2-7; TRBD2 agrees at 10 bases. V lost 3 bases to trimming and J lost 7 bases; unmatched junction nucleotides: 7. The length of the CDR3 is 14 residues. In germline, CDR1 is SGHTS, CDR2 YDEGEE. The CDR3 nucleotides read TGTGCCAGCAGCTCACTAGCGGGGCAAGGGGAGCAGTACTTC. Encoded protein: CASSSLAGQGEQYF.

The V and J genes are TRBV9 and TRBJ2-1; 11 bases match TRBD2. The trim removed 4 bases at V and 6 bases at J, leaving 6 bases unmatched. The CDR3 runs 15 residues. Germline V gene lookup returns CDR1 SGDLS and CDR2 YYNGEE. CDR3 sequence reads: CASSLSGGAINEQFF. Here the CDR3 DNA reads TGTGCCAGCAGCCTTAGCGGGGGGGCGATCAATGAGCAGTTCTTC.

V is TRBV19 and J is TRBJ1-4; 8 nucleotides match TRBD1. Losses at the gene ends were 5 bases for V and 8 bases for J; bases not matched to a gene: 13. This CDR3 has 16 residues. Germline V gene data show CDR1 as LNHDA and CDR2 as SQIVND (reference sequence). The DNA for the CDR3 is TGTGCCAGTAGTTCGACAGGGGTTTCGGTATGGGAAAAACTGTTTTTT. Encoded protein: CASSSTGVSVWEKLFF.

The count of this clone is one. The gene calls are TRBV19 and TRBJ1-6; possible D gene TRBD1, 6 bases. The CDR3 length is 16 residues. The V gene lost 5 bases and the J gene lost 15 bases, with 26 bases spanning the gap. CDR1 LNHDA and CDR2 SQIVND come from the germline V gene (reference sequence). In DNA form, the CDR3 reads TGTGCCAGTAGTGAACTGTCGACAGGACGTTTGACTCTCCTCCACTTT. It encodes CASSELSTGRLTLLHF.

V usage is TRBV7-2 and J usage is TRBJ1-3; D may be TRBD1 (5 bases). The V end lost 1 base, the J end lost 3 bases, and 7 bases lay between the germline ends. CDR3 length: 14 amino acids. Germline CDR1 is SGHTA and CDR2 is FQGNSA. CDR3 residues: CASSLGGSGNTIYF. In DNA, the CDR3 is TGTGCCAGCAGCTTAGGGGGCAGTGGAAACACCATATATTTT.

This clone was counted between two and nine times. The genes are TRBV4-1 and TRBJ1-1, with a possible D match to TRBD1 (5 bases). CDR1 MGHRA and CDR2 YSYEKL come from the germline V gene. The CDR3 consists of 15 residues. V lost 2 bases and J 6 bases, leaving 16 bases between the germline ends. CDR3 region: CASSQSIQGLSEAFF. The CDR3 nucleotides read TGCGCCAGCAGCCAAAGTATTCAGGGTCTGTCTGAAGCTTTCTTT.

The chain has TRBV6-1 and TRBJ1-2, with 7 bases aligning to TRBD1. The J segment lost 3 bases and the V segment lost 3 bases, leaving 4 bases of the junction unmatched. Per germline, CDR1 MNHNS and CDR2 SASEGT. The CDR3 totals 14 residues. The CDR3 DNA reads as TGTGCCAGCAGTGATAGACAGGGCCACTATGGCTACACCTTC. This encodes CASSDRQGHYGYTF.

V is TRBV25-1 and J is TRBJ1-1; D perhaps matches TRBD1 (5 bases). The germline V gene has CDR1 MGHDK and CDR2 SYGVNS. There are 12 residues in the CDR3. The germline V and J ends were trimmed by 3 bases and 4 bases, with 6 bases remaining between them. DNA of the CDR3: TGTGCCAGCAGTGACCAGGGCACTGAAGCTTTCTTT. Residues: CASSDQGTEAFF.

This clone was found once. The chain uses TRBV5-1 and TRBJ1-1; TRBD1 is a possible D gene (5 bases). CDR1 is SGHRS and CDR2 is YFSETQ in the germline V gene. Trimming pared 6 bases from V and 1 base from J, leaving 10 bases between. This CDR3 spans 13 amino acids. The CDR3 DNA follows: TGCGCCAGCAAGAACGGGGGGAACACTGAAGCTTTCTTT. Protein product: CASKNGGNTEAFF. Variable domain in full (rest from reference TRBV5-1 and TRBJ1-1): KAGVTQTPRYLIKTRGQQVTLSCSPISGHRSVSWYQQTPGQGLQFLFEYFSETQRNKGNFPGRFSGRQFSNSRSEMNVSTLELGDSALYLCASKNGGNTEAFFGQGTRLTVV.

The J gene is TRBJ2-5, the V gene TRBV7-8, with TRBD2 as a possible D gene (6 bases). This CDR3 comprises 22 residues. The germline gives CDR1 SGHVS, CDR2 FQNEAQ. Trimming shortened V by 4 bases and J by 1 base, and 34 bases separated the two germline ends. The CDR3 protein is CASSSPTGTHVVVGQPQETQYF. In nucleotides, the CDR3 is TGTGCCAGCAGCTCCCCCACCGGGACTCACGTGGTCGTTGGGCAACCCCAAGAGACCCAGTACTTC.

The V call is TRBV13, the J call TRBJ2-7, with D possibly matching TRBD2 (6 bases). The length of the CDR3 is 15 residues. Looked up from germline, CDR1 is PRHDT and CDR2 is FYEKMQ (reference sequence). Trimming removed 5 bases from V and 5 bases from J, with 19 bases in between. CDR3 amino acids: CASSLGAGRYHEQYF. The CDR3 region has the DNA TGTGCCAGCAGCCTCGGAGCAGGGAGGTACCACGAGCAGTACTTC.

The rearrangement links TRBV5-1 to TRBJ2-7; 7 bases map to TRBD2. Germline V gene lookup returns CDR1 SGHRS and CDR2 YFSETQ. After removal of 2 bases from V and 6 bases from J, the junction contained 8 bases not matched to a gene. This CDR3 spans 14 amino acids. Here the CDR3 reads CASSFIPGGIEQYF. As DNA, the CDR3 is TGCGCCAGCAGCTTCATCCCGGGAGGCATCGAGCAGTACTTC.

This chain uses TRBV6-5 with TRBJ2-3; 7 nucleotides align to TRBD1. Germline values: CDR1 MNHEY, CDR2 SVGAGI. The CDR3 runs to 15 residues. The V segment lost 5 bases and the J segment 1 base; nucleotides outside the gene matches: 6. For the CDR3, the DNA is TGTGCCAGCAGTCTTGACAGGGCGGGCACAGATACGCAGTATTTT. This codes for CASSLDRAGTDTQYF.

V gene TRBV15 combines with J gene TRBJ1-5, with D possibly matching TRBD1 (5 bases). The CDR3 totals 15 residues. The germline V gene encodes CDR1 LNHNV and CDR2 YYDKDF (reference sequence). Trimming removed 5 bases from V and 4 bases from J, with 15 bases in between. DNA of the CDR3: TGTGCCACCAGCCTTGGGACTCTGGGGAATCAGCCCCAGCATTTT. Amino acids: CATSLGTLGNQPQHF.

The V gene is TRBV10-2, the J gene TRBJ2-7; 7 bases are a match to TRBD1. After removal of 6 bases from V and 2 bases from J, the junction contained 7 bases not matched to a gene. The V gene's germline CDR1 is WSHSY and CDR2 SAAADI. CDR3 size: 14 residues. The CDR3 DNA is TGCGCCAGCAGAGGGGGCTATGTGACCTACGAGCAGTACTTC. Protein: CASRGGYVTYEQYF.

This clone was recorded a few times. The CDR3, as DNA: TGTGCCAGCAGTATCTCAGGGATCTCTAAGGACGAGCAGTACTTC. Translating gives CASSISGISKDEQYF. V gene TRBV28 combines with J gene TRBJ2-7, with D possibly being TRBD1 (5 bases). Germline assignment: CDR1 MDHEN and CDR2 SYDVKM. This CDR3 is built from 15 residues. Trimming cost V 5 bases and J 5 bases, with 19 bases left between them.

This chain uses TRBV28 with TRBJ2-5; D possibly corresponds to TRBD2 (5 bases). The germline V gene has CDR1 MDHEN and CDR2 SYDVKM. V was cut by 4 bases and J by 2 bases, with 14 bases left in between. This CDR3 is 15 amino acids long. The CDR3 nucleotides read TGTGCCAGCAGTTCCTGGACGGGGATACAAGAGACCCAGTACTTC. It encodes CASSSWTGIQETQYF.

The CDR3 DNA is TGTGCCAGCAGCTCACGAGAGCCGGATGGGCTTGGCTACACCTTC. Translating it yields CASSSREPDGLGYTF. This chain joins TRBV7-9 and TRBJ1-2; D remains ambiguous. The V gene's germline CDR1 is SEHNR and CDR2 FQNEAQ (reference sequence). This CDR3 is built from 15 residues. V was cut by 4 bases and J by 7 bases, with 19 bases left in between.

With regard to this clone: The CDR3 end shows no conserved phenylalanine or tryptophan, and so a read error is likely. CDR3 amino acids: CASSPAVRGSSYEQYL. The DNA for the CDR3 is TGTGCCAGCAGCCCCGCCGTTCGGGGGAGCTCCTACGAGCAGTACCTC. The chain links TRBV9 to TRBJ2-7, with D maybe TRBD2 (6 bases). The germline V gene encodes CDR1 SGDLS and CDR2 YYNGEE. Trimming took 4 bases from V and 0 from J, leaving 17 bases between them. The CDR3 is 16 amino acids.

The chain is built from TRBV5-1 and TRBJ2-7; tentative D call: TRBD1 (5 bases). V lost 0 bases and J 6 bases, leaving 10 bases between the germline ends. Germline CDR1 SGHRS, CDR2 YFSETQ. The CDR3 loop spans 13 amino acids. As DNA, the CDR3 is TGCGCCAGCAGCTTGGCCAGGGATAGCGAGCAGTACTTC. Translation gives CASSLARDSEQYF.

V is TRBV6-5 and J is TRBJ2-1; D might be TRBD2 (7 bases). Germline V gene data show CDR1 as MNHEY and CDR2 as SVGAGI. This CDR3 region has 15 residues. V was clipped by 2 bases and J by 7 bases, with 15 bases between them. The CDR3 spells CASSYIGGGLNEQFF. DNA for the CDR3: TGTGCCAGCAGTTACATTGGGGGGGGGCTTAATGAGCAGTTCTTC.

The CDR3 DNA reads TGTGCCAGTAGTCCCCCCAGGGGGGTAGATGGCTACACCTTC. Translated, it gives CASSPPRGVDGYTF. The chain combines TRBV19 with TRBJ1-2; 7 bases match TRBD1. This CDR3 comprises 14 residues. CDR1 is LNHDA, CDR2 SQIVND, per germline (reference sequence). V lost 5 bases and J lost 6; bases outside the gene matches: 9.

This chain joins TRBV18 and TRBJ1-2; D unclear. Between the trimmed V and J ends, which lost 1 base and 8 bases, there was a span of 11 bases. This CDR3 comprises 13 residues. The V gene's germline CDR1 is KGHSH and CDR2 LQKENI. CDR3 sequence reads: CASSPREFSGYTF. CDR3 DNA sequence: TGTGCCAGCTCACCACGGGAGTTTTCAGGCTACACCTTC.

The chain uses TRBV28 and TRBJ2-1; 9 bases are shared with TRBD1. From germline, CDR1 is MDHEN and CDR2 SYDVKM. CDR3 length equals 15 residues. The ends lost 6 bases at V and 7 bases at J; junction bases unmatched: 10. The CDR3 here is CASSPSSQGANEQFF. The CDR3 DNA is TGTGCCAGCAGCCCATCCTCACAGGGGGCTAATGAGCAGTTCTTC.

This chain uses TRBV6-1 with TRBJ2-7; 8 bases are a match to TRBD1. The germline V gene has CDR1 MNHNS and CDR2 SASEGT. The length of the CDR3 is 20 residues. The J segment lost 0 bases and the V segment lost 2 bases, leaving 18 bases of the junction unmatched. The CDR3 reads CASSERKWGQASSSSYEQYF. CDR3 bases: TGTGCCAGCAGTGAAAGAAAGTGGGGACAGGCCAGCTCGAGCTCCTACGAGCAGTACTTC.

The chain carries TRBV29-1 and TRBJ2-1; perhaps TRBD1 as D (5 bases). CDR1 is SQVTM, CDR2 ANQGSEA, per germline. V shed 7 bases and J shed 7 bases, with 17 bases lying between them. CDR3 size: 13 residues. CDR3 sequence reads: CSDRSHYDNEQFF. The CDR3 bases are TGCAGCGACAGGTCTCATTACGATAATGAGCAGTTCTTC.

The CDR3 region is CASSERGGQPQHF. The CDR3 DNA reads as TGTGCCAGCAGTGAAAGAGGCGGTCAGCCCCAGCATTTT. The chain combines TRBV6-1 with TRBJ1-5, with D unresolved. V shed 2 bases and J shed 6 bases, with 8 bases lying between them. Germline V gene sequence: CDR1 MNHNS, CDR2 SASEGT. The CDR3 is 13 amino acids.